This entry lists 32 T cell receptor beta chains sequenced from one sample in a study of prognosis after radiotherapy for stage I lung cancer. Amplicons of TCR beta CDR3 were generated from genomic DNA by two-round multiplex PCR. Round one of PCR was performed, and it used primers specific to each TRBV and TRBJ gene. From the multiplex PCR reads, TCRdb called clonotypes with MiXCR, one entry per CDR3 protein. This repertoire shows about 51,000 distinct CDR3 sequences, 30% to 35% found once; its top ten account for 8% to 9.5%. Material: PBMCs, obtained before or after stereotactic body radiation therapy (not recorded which). These receptors were taken from a donor over 45 with non-small cell lung cancer.

This clonotype was found many times. The chain joins TRBV10-3 to TRBJ2-5; TRBD1 aligns across 11 bases. Germline V lookup: CDR1 ENHRY, CDR2 SYGVKD. Trimming took 5 bases from V and 3 from J; bases not matched to a gene: 2. The CDR3 has 14 residues. The CDR3 coding sequence is TGTGCCATCAGTTCGGGACAGGGGGAAGAGACCCAGTACTTC. Translated, it gives CAISSGQGEETQYF.

The DNA of the CDR3 is TGCAGTGCTATCCACAGGGAGCGAACTGAAGCTTTCTTT. Translation: CSAIHRERTEAFF. V gene TRBV20-1 combines with J gene TRBJ1-1; possibly TRBD1 for D (6 bases). V dropped 4 bases and J dropped 5 bases, with 14 bases sitting between them. This CDR3 is built from 13 residues. In germline, CDR1 is DFQATT, CDR2 SNEGSKA (reference sequence).

This clonotype was detected many times. The V gene is TRBV28, the J gene TRBJ1-2; 9 positions agree with TRBD1. The CDR3 length is 16 residues. Per germline, CDR1 MDHEN and CDR2 SYDVKM. V shed 6 bases, J shed 4 bases, and the junction held 12 bases outside the gene matches. The CDR3 sequence: CASRDTGTGFPYGYTF. The CDR3 region has the DNA TGTGCCAGCAGAGATACCGGGACAGGGTTCCCCTATGGCTACACCTTC.

Turning to this clonotype: Possible read error: a much larger clone is one base away. The V call is TRBV9, the J call TRBJ2-6; D is unresolved. The V end lost 4 bases, the J end lost 2 bases, and 13 bases lay between the germline ends. There are 16 residues in the CDR3. The germline V gene encodes CDR1 SGDLS and CDR2 YYNGEE. CDR3 in amino acids: CASSPRLPTGANVLTF. For the CDR3, the DNA is TGTGCCAGCAGCCCCAGGCTTCCCACTGGGGCCAACGTCCTGACTTTC.

About this clonotype: A read error is the likely source, as a far larger clone sits one nucleotide away. The chain couples TRBV6-4 to TRBJ1-6; D ambiguous. Germline CDR1 MRHNA, CDR2 SNTAGT. CDR3 length: 15 amino acids. Trimming removed 5 bases at V and 7 bases at J, with 15 bases between. The chain's CDR3 is CASSSLVGGNSPLHF. The CDR3 coding sequence is TGTGCCAGCAGTTCCCTGGTGGGTGGGAATTCACCCCTCCACTTT.

The rearrangement joins TRBV7-2 to TRBJ2-7; TRBD1 matches 9 bases. Losses at the gene ends were 7 bases for V and 4 bases for J; bases not matched to a gene: 11. Germline CDR1 is SGHTA and CDR2 is FQGNSA. The CDR3 covers 15 residues. CDR3 loop: CASTLRTGEGYEQYF. As DNA, the CDR3 is TGTGCCAGCACCCTCAGGACAGGGGAAGGTTACGAGCAGTACTTC.

This chain joins TRBV7-9 and TRBJ2-1; 9 bases map to TRBD2. This CDR3 has 20 amino acids. V was clipped by 4 bases and J by 0 bases; unmatched bases: 16. Germline CDR1 SEHNR, CDR2 FQNEAQ (reference sequence). In nucleotides, the CDR3 is TGTGCCAGCAGCTATACGCGGAGCGGGGGGTCGTCTAGCTCCTACAATGAGCAGTTCTTC. Its protein product is CASSYTRSGGSSSSYNEQFF. Full variable domain (rest looked up from reference TRBV7-9 and TRBJ2-1): DTGVSQNPRHKITKRGQNVTFRCDPISEHNRLYWYRQTLGQGPEFLTYFQNEAQLEKSRLLSDRFSAERPKGSFSTLEIQRTEQGDSAMYLCASSYTRSGGSSSSYNEQFFGPGTRLTVL.

As to this clonotype: A much larger clone lies one base from this, so it may be a read error. The chain joins TRBV6-2 or TRBV6-3 to TRBJ2-3, with TRBD2 matching 15 bases. Germline lookup yields CDR1 MNHEY and CDR2 SVGEGT. V shed 1 base and J 6 bases; nucleotides not matched to a gene: 5. This CDR3 contains 17 residues. CDR3 nucleotide sequence: TGTGCCAGCAGTTACTGGACTAGCGGGAGGGCCTTGGATACGCAGTATTTT. This sequence encodes CASSYWTSGRALDTQYF.

This clonotype came up many times. The J gene is TRBJ2-7, the V gene TRBV12-3 or TRBV12-4; 7 bases fit TRBD2. With 3 bases clipped from V and 7 bases from J, the junction kept 6 bases outside the gene matches. This CDR3 is 13 amino acids long. This CDR3 reads CASSLHTGGEQYF. CDR3 in DNA: TGTGCCAGCAGTTTGCACACCGGGGGGGAGCAGTACTTC.

Remarks on this clonotype: Since a far larger clone is one base different, this is likely a read error. The rearrangement joins TRBV6-4 to TRBJ2-2; TRBD2 agrees at 11 bases. The V gene end was trimmed by 6 bases and the J gene end by 6 bases; junction bases not matched to a gene: 12. The CDR3 contains 17 residues. Germline V gene data show CDR1 as MRHNA and CDR2 as SNTAGT. The DNA for the CDR3 is TGTGCCAGCAGCCGCCCGGGACTAGCGGTAGTCGCCGGGGAGCTGTTTTTT. It encodes CASSRPGLAVVAGELFF.

This clonotype has at least ten counts. The chain employs TRBV7-3 and TRBJ2-3; tentatively, D is TRBD1 or TRBD2 (5 bases each). V lost 6 bases, J lost 2 bases, and 9 bases lay in between. CDR1 is SGHTA, CDR2 FQGTGA, per germline. This CDR3 contains 13 residues. The CDR3 region is CASRGVDTDTQYF. As DNA, the CDR3 is TGTGCCAGCAGGGGGGTAGACACAGATACGCAGTATTTT.

This clonotype was observed a single time. The V call is TRBV7-9, the J call TRBJ2-2; D tentatively fits TRBD1 or TRBD2 (5 bases each). Trimming shortened V by 7 bases and J by 4 bases, and 19 bases separated the two germline ends. CDR3 length: 16 residues. CDR1 and CDR2 from the germline V gene are SEHNR and FQNEAQ (reference sequence). The CDR3 DNA reads TGTGCCAGCACCGTCCGGGGCTATTCTGTCACCGGGGAGCTGTTTTTT. Translation: CASTVRGYSVTGELFF.

Concerning this clonotype: A much more abundant neighbour one base away suggests this may be a read error. This chain joins TRBV20-1 and TRBJ2-3; D is unresolved. V dropped 6 bases and J dropped 6 bases, with 10 bases sitting between them. CDR3 length: 11 residues. Germline assignment: CDR1 DFQATT and CDR2 SNEGSKA (reference sequence). The chain's CDR3 is CSAEKSDTQYF. Here the CDR3 DNA reads TGCAGTGCCGAGAAGTCCGATACGCAGTATTTT.

As to this clonotype: A much larger clonotype is one base distant, so this may be a read error. The gene calls are TRBV6-1 and TRBJ2-7, with 7 bases that match TRBD2. Unmatched junction bases numbered 6, after V lost 7 bases and J lost 3 bases. There are 13 residues in the CDR3. Per the germline V gene, CDR1 is MNHNS and CDR2 is SASEGT. CDR3 DNA: TGTGCCAGCATCAGGACTAGTCTCTACGAGCAGTACTTC. It translates to CASIRTSLYEQYF.

With respect to this clonotype: A read error may be the cause here, since a much bigger clone is one base away. No DNA is shown, since the ends of the CDR3 on it are uncertain; the CDR3 is the one TCRdb lists. The rearrangement links TRBV28 to TRBJ2-1; no check of the table's D call, TRBD1, against the DNA was made. The CDR3 sequence runs 15 residues, both termini included. Germline lookup yields CDR1 MDHEN and CDR2 SYDVKM. CDR3 amino acids: CASILGATAYNEQFF.

This clonotype was counted at least ten times. V usage is TRBV5-1 and J usage is TRBJ2-1; 8 bases line up with TRBD2. CDR3 size: 15 residues. The V segment lost 4 bases and the J segment 7 bases; nucleotides outside the gene matches: 10. Germline CDR1 SGHRS, CDR2 YFSETQ. For the CDR3, the DNA is TGCGCCAGCAGCGAAGCTTACGGGAGGGGAAATGAGCAGTTCTTC. Translated, it gives CASSEAYGRGNEQFF.

Concerning this clonotype itself: A much more abundant neighbour one base away suggests this may be a read error. This CDR3 is CASGPQGAAETQYF. The CDR3 nucleotides read TGTGCCAGCGGCCCCCAGGGCGCTGCAGAGACCCAGTACTTC. The V and J genes are TRBV9 and TRBJ2-5, with D possibly TRBD1 on 5 matching bases. This CDR3 spans 14 amino acids. Germline V gene lookup returns CDR1 SGDLS and CDR2 YYNGEE. The V and J ends lost 7 bases and 4 bases respectively, with 17 bases between them. The full variable domain, in which reference TRBV9 and TRBJ2-5 provide the parts outside the CDR3, is DSGVTQTPKHLITATGQRVTLRCSPRSGDLSVYWYQQSLDQGLQFLIQYYNGEERAKGNILERFSAQQFPDLHSELNLSSLELGDSALYFCASGPQGAAETQYFGPGTRLLVL.

At least ten counts were recorded for this clonotype. The rearrangement links TRBV5-1 to TRBJ1-1; D is ambiguous. Germline CDR1 is SGHRS and CDR2 is YFSETQ. Trimming removed 4 bases from V and 0 bases from J, with 10 bases in between. The CDR3 covers 14 residues. CDR3 residues: CASSRTMMNTEAFF. The CDR3 region has the DNA TGCGCCAGCAGCCGGACGATGATGAACACTGAAGCTTTCTTT. The whole variable domain, remainder taken from reference TRBV5-1 and TRBJ1-1, is KAGVTQTPRYLIKTRGQQVTLSCSPISGHRSVSWYQQTPGQGLQFLFEYFSETQRNKGNFPGRFSGRQFSNSRSEMNVSTLELGDSALYLCASSRTMMNTEAFFGQGTRLTVV.

This clonotype was picked up one time. The chain recombines TRBV28 with TRBJ1-6; D gene uncertain. Germline CDR1 is MDHEN and CDR2 is SYDVKM. V lost 5 bases and J lost 0, with 11 bases in between. The CDR3 consists of 16 residues. This CDR3 reads CASSLTKSSYNSPLHF. The CDR3 nucleotides are TGTGCCAGCAGTCTTACGAAGAGCTCCTATAATTCACCCCTCCACTTT.

As for this clonotype: This may be a read error, as it is one base from a much larger clone. Since no conserved phenylalanine or tryptophan closes the CDR3, a read error is the likely cause. The chain is built from TRBV29-1 and TRBJ2-1; no firm D call. Germline-derived CDR1 and CDR2 are SQVTM and ANQGSEA. This CDR3 comprises 11 residues. The ends were cut back, 7 bases at V and 5 bases at J, with 9 bases in the middle. The CDR3 DNA reads as TGCAGCGCAAAGGCCAACAATGAGCAGTTCTCC. Protein: CSAKANNEQFS.

Note on this clonotype: A far larger clone is one base from this, pointing to a likely read error. The chain combines TRBV11-3 with TRBJ2-7, with 8 bases that match TRBD2. The J call may be incorrect, as the DNA end agrees better with TRBJ2-1. In germline, CDR1 is SGHNT, CDR2 YENEEA. The CDR3 is made up of 16 amino acids. The CDR3 spells CASSLGASGPTGDQFF. The DNA of the CDR3 is TGTGCCAGCAGCTTAGGGGCTAGCGGGCCCACGGGTGATCAGTTCTTC.

With regard to this clonotype: Mismatch with germline at one junction end may stem from a read error. V is TRBV27 and J is TRBJ2-7; no reliable D call. Germline CDR1 is MNHEY and CDR2 is SMNVEV (reference sequence). CDR3 length equals 14 residues. CDR3 in DNA: TGTGCCAGCAGTCCGAACAGTGTCTCCTACGAGCAGCACTTC. Translation: CASSPNSVSYEQHF.

To note about this clonotype: This could be a read error, since a much larger clone is one nucleotide away. The CDR3 does not end in the conserved phenylalanine or tryptophan, so this is likely a read error. This chain links TRBV6-9 with TRBJ2-3; 9 positions agree with TRBD1. The CDR3 is 17 residues long. V lost 4 bases to trimming and J lost 4 bases; unmatched junction nucleotides: 12. Germline CDR1 reads MNHGY; CDR2 reads SVAAGI. CDR3 DNA sequence: TGTGCCAGCAGTTTCCCCCTAGGGGGACAGGGTGCAGATACGCAGTATCTT. Its translation: CASSFPLGGQGADTQYL.

This clonotype is labeled as medium-sized. The chain carries TRBV7-2 and TRBJ2-7; perhaps TRBD2 as D (6 bases). The V end was cut by 5 bases, the J end by 2 bases, with 13 bases between. This CDR3 region has 14 residues. Looked up from germline, CDR1 is SGHTA and CDR2 is FQGNSA. CDR3 protein: CASSLGTFPYEQYF. The DNA for the CDR3 is TGTGCCAGCAGCCTCGGGACTTTTCCCTACGAGCAGTACTTC.

On this clonotype itself: A far more abundant clone sits one base away, making this likely a read error. The CDR3: CASRISAMSSYNEQFF. The CDR3 nucleotides are TGTGCCAGCAGGATATCGGCCATGAGCTCCTACAATGAGCAGTTCTTC. The V and J genes are TRBV6-2 or TRBV6-3 and TRBJ2-1; D is uncertain. CDR1 is MNHEY, CDR2 SVGEGT, per germline. The CDR3 length is 16 residues. V was clipped by 6 bases and J by 0 bases, with 15 bases between them.

The genes are TRBV11-1 and TRBJ2-7, with D perhaps matching TRBD1 (6 bases). V shed 5 bases and J shed 3 bases, with 17 bases lying between them. Per germline, CDR1 SGHAT and CDR2 FQDESV (reference sequence). This CDR3 has 15 residues. CDR3 sequence (DNA): TGTGCCAGCAGCCTAGAAGCAGGGGAGATCTACGAGCAGTACTTC. Its translation: CASSLEAGEIYEQYF.

This clonotype has ten or more counts. The CDR3 DNA reads as TGCAGTGCTGTGAACAGACAGAGGGGGACTGAAGCTTTCTTT. Protein sequence: CSAVNRQRGTEAFF. The rearrangement links TRBV20-1 to TRBJ1-1; D possibly corresponds to TRBD1 (6 bases). This CDR3 spans 14 amino acids. Germline V CDR1 and CDR2: DFQATT, SNEGSKA (reference sequence). Trimming cost V 5 bases and J 5 bases, with 18 bases left between them.

This clonotype has at least ten counts. This chain links TRBV7-9 with TRBJ2-6, with D perhaps TRBD2 (5 bases). Looked up from germline, CDR1 is SEHNR and CDR2 is FQNEAQ (reference sequence). This CDR3 is 14 amino acids long. Trimming took off 2 bases at V and 12 bases at J, with 14 bases between the two ends. In DNA, the CDR3 is TGTGCCAGCAGCTTAAGTTGGGCGAGCGGCGTCCTGACTTTC. Translating gives CASSLSWASGVLTF.

The V call is TRBV20-1, the J call TRBJ2-3, with 10 bases that match TRBD2. CDR1 and CDR2 from the germline V gene are DFQATT and SNEGSKA (reference sequence). The CDR3 spans 15 residues. Unmatched junction bases numbered 7, after V lost 4 bases and J lost 3 bases. The CDR3 DNA is TGCAGTGCTATAGGACTAGCGGCGGGAACAGATACGCAGTATTTT. Translated, it gives CSAIGLAAGTDTQYF.

Ten or more counts support this clonotype. The CDR3 DNA reads as TGTGCCAGCAGCTCCCCTACGCGGGACACAGATACGCAGTATTTT. Its protein is CASSSPTRDTDTQYF. The chain links TRBV5-4 to TRBJ2-3; D may be TRBD2 (6 bases). Germline loops: CDR1 SGHNT, CDR2 YYREEE (reference sequence). The V end was cut by 3 bases, the J end by 2 bases, with 13 bases between. The CDR3 contains 15 residues.

With respect to this clonotype: The likely explanation is a read error, given a far larger clone one base away. J is TRBJ2-1 and V is TRBV6-9; 7 positions agree with TRBD2. The CDR3 contains 15 residues. Germline V gives CDR1 MNHGY, CDR2 SVAAGI. With 3 bases clipped from V and 10 bases from J, the junction kept 12 bases outside the gene matches. The CDR3 sequence is CASSYGASGGYEQFF. The DNA for the CDR3 is TGTGCCAGCAGTTACGGTGCTAGCGGAGGCTACGAGCAGTTCTTC.

This clonotype was detected ten times or more. The chain has TRBV7-2 and TRBJ1-5; D remains unclear. Germline V lookup: CDR1 SGHTA, CDR2 FQGNSA. The V end was cut by 3 bases, the J end by 7 bases, with 10 bases between. This CDR3 is built from 13 residues. This CDR3 reads CASSFRVGQPQHF. Here the CDR3 DNA reads TGTGCCAGCAGCTTTCGGGTTGGGCAGCCCCAGCATTTT. The full variable domain, with the rest looked up from reference TRBV7-2 and TRBJ1-5, is GAGVSQSPSNKVTEKGKDVELRCDPISGHTALYWYRQSLGQGLEFLIYFQGNSAPDKSGLPSDRFSAERTGGSVSTLTIQRTQQEDSAVYLCASSFRVGQPQHFGDGTRLSIL.